These 13 T cell receptor beta chains were all obtained from the same sample, sequenced in a study of shared clonotypes between healthy human individuals. Only CD45RO-negative cells positively selected for CCR7 counted as naive CD8 cells, so terminally differentiated effector memory CD45RA+ cells were excluded. Profiling relied on immunoSEQ multiplex PCR, and the TCRdb table lists in-frame clones only, not all of them. The table shows more than 2 million clones, with about 95% occurring only once. Sequences were obtained from naive CD8+ T cells sorted from blood. The receptors were sampled from a man between 18 and 35 years old in good health.

CDR3 coding DNA: TGTGCCAGCTCCGGGCTAGCTGGCGGGGAGCTGTTTTTT. It codes for CASSGLAGGELFF. V usage is TRBV6-5 and J usage is TRBJ2-2, with D possibly matching TRBD2 (5 bases). CDR1 is MNHEY, CDR2 SVGAGI, per germline. Trimming shortened V by 8 bases and J by 7 bases, and 14 bases separated the two germline ends. The CDR3 sequence is 13 residues long.

This clone has just one count. V gene TRBV19 combines with J gene TRBJ1-3; D is unclear. The CDR3 sequence is 17 residues long. With 7 bases removed from V and 0 bases from J, the gap between germline ends came to 19 bases. Germline V gene sequence: CDR1 LNHDA, CDR2 SQIVND (reference sequence). For the CDR3, the DNA is TGTGCCAGTATCCTCGAGGAGGGTATCCGCTCTGGAAACACCATATATTTT. Translation gives CASILEEGIRSGNTIYF.

V gene TRBV10-2 combines with J gene TRBJ1-5; unclear D gene. V lost 0 bases, J lost 4 bases, and 10 bases lay in between. The germline CDR1 and CDR2 sequences are WSHSY and SAAADI. The CDR3 loop spans 15 amino acids. For the CDR3, the DNA is TGCGCCAGCAGTGAGTCGCTTGCGGAAAATCAGCCCCAGCATTTT. Translated, it gives CASSESLAENQPQHF.

The rearrangement uses TRBV7-9 and TRBJ2-5; D remains ambiguous. The CDR3 is made up of 14 amino acids. Germline CDR1 reads SEHNR; CDR2 reads FQNEAQ (reference sequence). V dropped 6 bases and J dropped 2 bases, with 13 bases sitting between them. The CDR3 DNA is TGTGCCAGCAGGTCCTGGGTACGACAAGAGACCCAGTACTTC. Protein product: CASRSWVRQETQYF.

The rearrangement joins TRBV13 to TRBJ2-1; perhaps TRBD2 as D (5 bases). V lost 1 base to trimming and J lost 3 bases, with 13 bases between them. This CDR3 comprises 16 residues. The germline V gene encodes CDR1 PRHDT and CDR2 FYEKMQ (reference sequence). The CDR3 nucleotides read TGTGCCAGCAGCTTAGAGGAGAAGCGGATCTACAATGAGCAGTTCTTC. The encoded protein is CASSLEEKRIYNEQFF.

The genes are TRBV11-2 and TRBJ1-2; maybe TRBD1 (5 bases). This CDR3 is built from 15 residues. Trimming shortened V by 1 base and J by 4 bases, and 13 bases separated the two germline ends. CDR1 is SGHAT and CDR2 is FQNNGV in the germline V gene. CDR3 sequence (DNA): TGTGCCAGCAGCTTAGGTCCGGGACGGACCTATGGCTACACCTTC. Translating it yields CASSLGPGRTYGYTF.

This rearrangement joins TRBV9 to TRBJ2-3; D may be TRBD2 (6 bases). Germline CDR1 and CDR2: SGDLS and YYNGEE. The CDR3 contains 15 residues. V was trimmed by 2 bases and J by 4 bases, leaving 14 bases between them. The CDR3 sequence is CASSVEGLLSDTQYF. The DNA of the CDR3 is TGTGCCAGCAGCGTGGAGGGACTCCTCTCAGATACGCAGTATTTT.

This chain uses TRBV7-8 with TRBJ2-2; 10 bases are shared with TRBD2. With V trimmed by 1 base and J by 5 bases, 4 bases remained unmatched. This CDR3 has 16 residues. CDR1 and CDR2 (germline): SGHVS, FQNEAQ. CDR3 sequence reads: CASSLDSGRVTGELFF. CDR3 in DNA: TGTGCCAGCAGCTTAGACAGCGGGAGGGTGACCGGGGAGCTGTTTTTT.

This chain connects TRBV21-1 to TRBJ1-5; TRBD1, the table's D call, lacks a check against the DNA. TRBV21-1 is classified as a pseudogene. The CDR3 is 14 amino acids. The CDR3 DNA reads TGTGCCAGCAGCAAAGACAGGGGTGATCAGCCCCAGCATTTT. Protein product: CASSKDRGDQPQHF.

The chain employs TRBV14 and TRBJ2-2, with D unresolved. Germline V gene sequence: CDR1 SGHDN, CDR2 FVKESK. Between the trimmed V and J ends, which lost 3 bases and 0 bases, there was a span of 17 bases. The CDR3 spans 18 residues. This CDR3 reads CASSHRNVYYANTGELFF. The CDR3 coding sequence is TGTGCCAGCAGCCATCGCAACGTTTATTACGCGAACACCGGGGAGCTGTTTTTT.

This chain joins TRBV4-1 and TRBJ2-5; D perhaps matches TRBD1 (5 bases). Trimming cost V 2 bases and J 7 bases, with 11 bases left between them. Germline CDR1 and CDR2: MGHRA and YSYEKL. The CDR3 runs 13 residues. Written as DNA, the CDR3 is TGCGCCAGCAGCCAACAGGGTATCGGGACCCAGTACTTC. It translates to CASSQQGIGTQYF.

The chain is built from TRBV28 and TRBJ2-7; D is possibly TRBD2 (6 bases). Germline assignment: CDR1 MDHEN and CDR2 SYDVKM. Trimming took off 5 bases at V and 1 base at J, with 27 bases between the two ends. The CDR3 is made up of 19 amino acids. For the CDR3, the DNA is TGTGCCAGCAGTACGGGGGATGAGGTAGGGCTAAGTCTATCCTACGAGCAGTACTTC. The encoded protein is CASSTGDEVGLSLSYEQYF. The full variable domain, rest sourced from reference TRBV28 and TRBJ2-7, is DVKVTQSSRYLVKRTGEKVFLECVQDMDHENMFWYRQDPGLGLRLIYFSYDVKMKEKGDIPEGYSVSREKKERFSLILESASTNQTSMYLCASSTGDEVGLSLSYEQYFGPGTRLTVT.

The V call is TRBV6-5, the J call TRBJ2-3; D is undetermined. CDR1 is MNHEY, CDR2 SVGAGI, per germline. This CDR3 region has 13 residues. Between the trimmed V and J ends, which lost 6 bases and 4 bases, there was a span of 11 bases. The CDR3 DNA reads TGTGCCAGCAGCCCAGACGAGGCAGATACGCAGTATTTT. It encodes CASSPDEADTQYF.